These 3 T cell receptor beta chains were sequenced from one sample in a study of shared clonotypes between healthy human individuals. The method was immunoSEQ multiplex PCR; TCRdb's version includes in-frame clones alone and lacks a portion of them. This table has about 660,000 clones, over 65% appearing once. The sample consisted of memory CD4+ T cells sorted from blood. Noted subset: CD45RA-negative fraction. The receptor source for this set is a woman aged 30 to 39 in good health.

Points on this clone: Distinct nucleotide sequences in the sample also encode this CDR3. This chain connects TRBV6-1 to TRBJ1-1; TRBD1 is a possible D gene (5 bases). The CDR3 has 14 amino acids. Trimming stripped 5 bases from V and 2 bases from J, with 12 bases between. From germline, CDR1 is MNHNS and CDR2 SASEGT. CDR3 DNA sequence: TGTGCCAGCAGTCCTAGGGGCGGCAACACTGAAGCTTTCTTT. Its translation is CASSPRGGNTEAFF.

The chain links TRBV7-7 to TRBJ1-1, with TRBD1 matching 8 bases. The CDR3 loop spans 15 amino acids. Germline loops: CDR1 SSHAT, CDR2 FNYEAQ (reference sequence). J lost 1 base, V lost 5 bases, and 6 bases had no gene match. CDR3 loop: CASSTPGQENTEAFF. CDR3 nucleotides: TGTGCCAGCAGCACGCCGGGACAGGAGAACACTGAAGCTTTCTTT. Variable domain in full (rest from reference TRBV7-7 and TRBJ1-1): GAGVSQSPRYKVTKRGQDVTLRCDPISSHATLYWYQQALGQGPEFLTYFNYEAQPDKSGLPSDRFSAERPEGSISTLTIQRTEQRDSAMYRCASSTPGQENTEAFFGQGTRLTVV.

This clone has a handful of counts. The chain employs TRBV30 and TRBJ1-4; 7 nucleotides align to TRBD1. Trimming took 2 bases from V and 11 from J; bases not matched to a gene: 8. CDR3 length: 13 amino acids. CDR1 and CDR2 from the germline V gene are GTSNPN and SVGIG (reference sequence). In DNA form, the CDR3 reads TGTGCCTGGAGTAGGCAGGGGGTTTGGAAACTGTTTTTT. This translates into CAWSRQGVWKLFF.